This TCR beta chain was identified during a study of cytomegalovirus exposure and HLA in healthy donors. TCRdb's copy holds only in-frame clones and misses some; the assay was immunoSEQ multiplex PCR. The data hold roughly 50,000 clones, with roughly 90% observed a single time. The sequenced sample was PBMCs. This TCR was sampled from a woman between 18 and 29 years old in good health and CMV-seropositive.

The CDR3 region has the DNA TGTGCCAGTAGAACCATCCAGGGGGCGCGGTATGGCTACACCTTC. This encodes CASRTIQGARYGYTF. This rearrangement joins TRBV19 to TRBJ1-2; 8 nucleotides agree with TRBD1. The CDR3 runs to 15 residues. The V and J ends lost 6 bases and 5 bases, in that order; junction bases with no gene match: 11. CDR1 is LNHDA and CDR2 is SQIVND in the germline V gene (reference sequence).